This TCR beta chain appears in the sequencing data of a study of T cell responses to AZD1222 COVID-19 vaccine. Findings and limits, study-wide: Among AZD1222 vaccinees, only 5 to 7 were seropositive at baseline. Donors were largely white British and mainly female; clonal diversity was possibly underestimated.

This clone occurred a few times. Its antigen remains unknown. The assay was immunoSEQ multiplex PCR, and TCRdb's table has in-frame clones only and misses some. The data show some 160,000 clones, 80% to 95% seen once. The receptor was isolated from an adult in good health. The sequencing used peripheral blood, collected on day 0 of AZD1222 vaccination.

CDR3 sequence: CASSRYSTGELFF. CDR3 coding DNA: TGTGCCAGCAGTCGATACTCAACCGGGGAGCTGTTTTTT. This chain links TRBV2 with TRBJ2-2, with D unresolved. The CDR3 loop spans 13 amino acids. The ends were cut back, 5 bases at V and 5 bases at J, with 9 bases in the middle. Germline CDR1 SNHLY, CDR2 FYNNEI.